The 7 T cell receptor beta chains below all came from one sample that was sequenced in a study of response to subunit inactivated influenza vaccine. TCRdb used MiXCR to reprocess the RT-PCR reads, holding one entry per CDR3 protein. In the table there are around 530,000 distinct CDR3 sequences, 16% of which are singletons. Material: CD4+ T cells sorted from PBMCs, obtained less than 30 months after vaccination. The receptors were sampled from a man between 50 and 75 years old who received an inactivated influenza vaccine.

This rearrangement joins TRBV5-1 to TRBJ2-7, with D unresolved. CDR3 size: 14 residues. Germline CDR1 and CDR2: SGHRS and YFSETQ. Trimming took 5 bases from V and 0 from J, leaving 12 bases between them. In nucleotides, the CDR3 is TGCGCCAGCAGAGTTACAGAATTCTCCTACGAGCAGTACTTC. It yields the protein CASRVTEFSYEQYF.

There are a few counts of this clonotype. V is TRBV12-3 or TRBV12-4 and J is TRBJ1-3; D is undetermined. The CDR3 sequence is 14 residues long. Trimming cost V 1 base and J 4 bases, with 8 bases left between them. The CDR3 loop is CASSLGGRGNTIYF. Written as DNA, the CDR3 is TGTGCCAGCAGTTTAGGCGGGCGCGGAAACACCATATATTTT.

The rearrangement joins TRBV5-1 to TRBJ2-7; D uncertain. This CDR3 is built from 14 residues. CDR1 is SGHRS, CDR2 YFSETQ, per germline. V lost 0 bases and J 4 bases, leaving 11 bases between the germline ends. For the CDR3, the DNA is TGCGCCAGCAGCTTGGGGCTCGCCTTGTACGAGCAGTACTTC. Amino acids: CASSLGLALYEQYF.

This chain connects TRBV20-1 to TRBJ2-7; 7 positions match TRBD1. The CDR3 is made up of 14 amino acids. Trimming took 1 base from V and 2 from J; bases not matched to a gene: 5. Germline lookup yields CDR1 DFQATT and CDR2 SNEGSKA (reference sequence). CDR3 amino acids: CSARVGQFTYEQYF. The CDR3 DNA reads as TGCAGTGCTAGAGTGGGACAGTTTACCTACGAGCAGTACTTC.

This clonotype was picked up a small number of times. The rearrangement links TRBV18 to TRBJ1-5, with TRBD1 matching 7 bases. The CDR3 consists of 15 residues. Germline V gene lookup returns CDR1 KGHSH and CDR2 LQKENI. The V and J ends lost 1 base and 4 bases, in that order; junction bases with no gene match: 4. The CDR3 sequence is CASSPLQGGNQPQHF. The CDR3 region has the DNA TGTGCCAGCTCACCACTGCAGGGGGGAAATCAGCCCCAGCATTTT.

The CDR3 DNA sequence: TGTGCCAGCAGTTTCACAGGGGTGGCAAGTGTAGTTGGCTACACCTTC. Translation: CASSFTGVASVVGYTF. The chain employs TRBV7-9 and TRBJ1-2; TRBD1 agrees at 7 bases. V dropped 6 bases and J dropped 7; count of bases not matched to a gene: 17. The germline CDR1 and CDR2 sequences are SEHNR and FQNEAQ (reference sequence). The CDR3 is made up of 16 amino acids.

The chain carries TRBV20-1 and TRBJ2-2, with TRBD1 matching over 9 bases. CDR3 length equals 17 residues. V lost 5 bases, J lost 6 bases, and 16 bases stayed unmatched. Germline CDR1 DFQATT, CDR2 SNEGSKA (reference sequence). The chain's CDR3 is CSARITPGQGKSGELFF. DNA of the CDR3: TGCAGTGCTCGAATAACCCCGGGACAGGGCAAGTCCGGGGAGCTGTTTTTT.